This T cell receptor beta chain emerged from a study of T cell responses to AZD1222 COVID-19 vaccine. Study at large: Second-dose groups at about 4 or about 12 weeks were pooled.

Produced via immunoSEQ multiplex PCR; TCRdb's table is partial and in-frame only. This table holds around 83,000 clones, about 91% found once. The CDR3 runs to 13 residues. The germline CDR1 and CDR2 sequences are SNHLY and FYNNEI. V was pared by 2 bases and J by 3 bases, with 7 bases between. The TCR was taken from an adult in good health. Here the sequenced sample was peripheral blood, taken on day 0 of AZD1222 vaccination. The J gene is TRBJ1-1, the V gene TRBV2, with D tentatively TRBD1 (6 bases). This chain's CDR3 is CASSENRDTEAFF. The CDR3 DNA reads as TGTGCCAGCAGTGAAAACAGGGACACTGAAGCTTTCTTT.